Listed here are 27 T cell receptor beta chains from one sample, sequenced in a study of T cell changes during pregnancy in multiple sclerosis. TCRdb's table, derived via immunoSEQ multiplex PCR, lists solely in-frame clones and lacks some. The repertoire holds approximately 92,000 clones, with over 80% as singletons. This specimen was peripheral blood, taken in the first trimester of pregnancy. The receptors here all came from a female donor with multiple sclerosis, enrolled in a pregnancy study.

The V call is TRBV5-5, the J call TRBJ2-5, with D perhaps TRBD2 (5 bases). Germline V CDR1 and CDR2: SGHKS, YYEKEE (reference sequence). The CDR3 runs 14 residues. The V end lost 2 bases, the J end lost 4 bases, and 12 bases lay between the germline ends. CDR3 amino acids: CASSFGGDGETQYF. In DNA, the CDR3 is TGTGCCAGCAGCTTCGGAGGTGATGGAGAGACCCAGTACTTC.

The chain combines TRBV6-5 with TRBJ1-4, with a tentative D call TRBD1 (6 bases). V lost 6 bases, J lost 4 bases, and 12 bases lay in between. The germline CDR1 and CDR2 sequences are MNHEY and SVGAGI. The CDR3 length is 14 residues. CDR3: CASSRTANNEKLFF. The CDR3 nucleotides read TGTGCCAGCAGCCGGACAGCAAATAATGAAAAACTGTTTTTT.

The chain has TRBV18 and TRBJ1-1, with 8 bases identical to TRBD1. Losses at the gene ends were 3 bases for V and 6 bases for J; bases not matched to a gene: 6. Germline CDR1 is KGHSH and CDR2 is LQKENI. The CDR3 has 14 residues. The CDR3 loop is CASSPPGQGPEAFF. The CDR3, as DNA: TGTGCCAGCTCACCCCCTGGACAGGGCCCTGAAGCTTTCTTT.

The V and J genes are TRBV7-9 and TRBJ2-3; maybe TRBD1 (6 bases). Between the trimmed V and J ends, which lost 8 bases and 0 bases, there was a span of 15 bases. The CDR3 has 15 residues. Germline V CDR1 and CDR2: SEHNR, FQNEAQ (reference sequence). CDR3 sequence (DNA): TGTGCCAGCGCCGCCCCCAGGGGTAGCACAGATACGCAGTATTTT. Translation gives CASAAPRGSTDTQYF.

This chain links TRBV18 with TRBJ2-1; 13 positions match TRBD2. Germline V lookup: CDR1 KGHSH, CDR2 LQKENI. The CDR3 runs to 16 residues. Germline trimming cut 3 bases from V and 7 bases from J; bases unmatched to any gene: 6. Here the CDR3 DNA reads TGTGCCAGCTCACCTCCGGGACTAGCGGGAAGAAATGAGCAGTTCTTC. Amino acids: CASSPPGLAGRNEQFF.

The V and J genes are TRBV5-3 and TRBJ2-2, with 14 positions matching TRBD2. TRBV5-3 is noted as an ORF with a role that remains uncertain. The CDR3 has 22 residues. Unmatched junction bases numbered 15, after V lost 0 bases and J lost 2 bases. CDR3 sequence: CARSLEGGDRGLAGDNTGELFF. CDR3 nucleotides: TGTGCCAGAAGCTTGGAGGGTGGGGACAGGGGACTAGCGGGAGATAACACCGGGGAGCTGTTTTTT.

The chain employs TRBV4-1 and TRBJ1-3, with 8 positions matching TRBD1. This CDR3 spans 15 amino acids. Germline V CDR1 and CDR2: MGHRA, YSYEKL. The J segment lost 4 bases and the V segment lost 2 bases, leaving 4 bases of the junction unmatched. The CDR3 sequence is CASSQQGARGNTIYF. CDR3 DNA: TGCGCCAGCAGCCAACAGGGGGCGCGCGGAAACACCATATATTTT.

DNA of the CDR3: TGTGCCAGTAGCCTTCGGACTAGCGGGATGGGCTCCTACAATGAGCAGTTCTTC. This codes for CASSLRTSGMGSYNEQFF. The rearrangement joins TRBV19 to TRBJ2-1; 12 bases map to TRBD2. The trim removed 6 bases at V and 0 bases at J, leaving 9 bases unmatched. Germline CDR1 is LNHDA and CDR2 is SQIVND (reference sequence). This CDR3 region has 18 residues.

This clone has just one count. The rearrangement uses TRBV7-9 and TRBJ2-3; 14 positions agree with TRBD2. V was clipped by 5 bases and J by 0 bases; unmatched bases: 1. Germline lookup yields CDR1 SEHNR and CDR2 FQNEAQ (reference sequence). The CDR3 has 16 amino acids. This chain's CDR3 is CASSGLAGGSTDTQYF. DNA of the CDR3: TGTGCCAGCAGCGGACTAGCGGGAGGTAGCACAGATACGCAGTATTTT.

The chain couples TRBV28 to TRBJ2-1; D unclear. Germline V lookup: CDR1 MDHEN, CDR2 SYDVKM. V shed 3 bases and J shed 0 bases, with 12 bases lying between them. The CDR3 covers 16 residues. In DNA form, the CDR3 reads TGTGCCAGCAGTTTTGATAGACTTAACTCCTACAATGAGCAGTTCTTC. This codes for CASSFDRLNSYNEQFF.

The V call is TRBV4-1, the J call TRBJ2-3, with 8 bases matching TRBD2. J was trimmed by 6 bases and V by 6 bases; bases with no gene match: 8. Germline CDR1 MGHRA, CDR2 YSYEKL. The CDR3 runs to 14 residues. The CDR3 DNA follows: TGCGCCAGCAGGGACGCGGGACTAGGGGATACGCAGTATTTT. Protein: CASRDAGLGDTQYF.

V gene TRBV7-8 combines with J gene TRBJ2-2; 8 bases are shared with TRBD2. The CDR3 has 15 residues. The V gene end was trimmed by 0 bases and the J gene end by 6 bases; junction bases not matched to a gene: 3. CDR1 is SGHVS, CDR2 FQNEAQ, per germline. The CDR3 DNA follows: TGTGCCAGCAGCTTAGCTAGCGGGATCCCCGGGGAGCTGTTTTTT. Translation: CASSLASGIPGELFF.

The chain employs TRBV4-3 and TRBJ1-1; perhaps TRBD1 as D (6 bases). Trimming removed 10 bases from V and 2 bases from J, with 23 bases in between. The CDR3 totals 16 residues. Germline CDR1 and CDR2: LGHNA and YSLEER. CDR3 DNA sequence: TGCGCCAACTCTGGGGGGGGCGTCCCGTCTAACACTGAAGCTTTCTTT. Amino acid sequence: CANSGGGVPSNTEAFF.

The chain uses TRBV5-1 and TRBJ2-5, with 9 bases aligning to TRBD2. Germline CDR1 SGHRS, CDR2 YFSETQ. Trimming removed 4 bases from V and 5 bases from J; junction bases left unmatched: 12. The CDR3 is 16 amino acids. The CDR3 sequence is CASSPTLSGSGETQYF. The CDR3 coding sequence is TGCGCCAGCAGCCCTACCCTTAGCGGGAGCGGGGAGACCCAGTACTTC.

The chain uses TRBV27 and TRBJ2-7; tentatively, D is TRBD2 (6 bases). This CDR3 has 16 residues. Trimming stripped 0 bases from V and 0 bases from J, with 12 bases between. CDR1 and CDR2 (germline): MNHEY, SMNVEV (reference sequence). The CDR3 DNA follows: TGTGCCAGCAGTTTATCGGGAGGAAAAAGCTCCTACGAGCAGTACTTC. Its protein is CASSLSGGKSSYEQYF.

The CDR3 here is CASSEMAGLAGMVSYEQYF. CDR3 coding DNA: TGTGCCAGCAGTGAAATGGCGGGACTAGCGGGAATGGTCTCCTACGAGCAGTACTTC. The rearrangement links TRBV2 to TRBJ2-7; 13 bases match TRBD2. Trimming removed 2 bases from V and 0 bases from J; junction bases left unmatched: 10. Looked up from germline, CDR1 is SNHLY and CDR2 is FYNNEI. The CDR3 runs 19 residues.

Notes on this clone: At one of its ends the junction is not consistent with the germline gene, which may arise from a read error. The rearrangement links TRBV7-7 to TRBJ2-3; possible D gene TRBD2, 6 bases. Germline CDR1 reads SSHAT; CDR2 reads FNYEAQ (reference sequence). This CDR3 region has 14 residues. The CDR3 DNA follows: TGTGCTAGCAGCTTGGGACTGGGCACAGATACGCAGTATTTT. It yields the protein CASSLGLGTDTQYF. Variable domain in full (rest from reference TRBV7-7 and TRBJ2-3): GAGVSQSPRYKVTKRGQDVTLRCDPISSHATLYWYQQALGQGPEFLTYFNYEAQPDKSGLPSDRFSAERPEGSISTLTIQRTEQRDSAMYRCASSLGLGTDTQYFGPGTRLTVL.

The chain couples TRBV19 to TRBJ1-5; D ambiguous. CDR1 and CDR2 from the germline V gene are LNHDA and SQIVND (reference sequence). V lost 3 bases and J 11 bases, leaving 14 bases between the germline ends. The CDR3 runs to 13 residues. CDR3 in DNA: TGTGCCAGTAGTATCCCTAGAGTTCGGGCCCAGCATTTT. It is translated as CASSIPRVRAQHF.

This clone appeared once. CDR3 in DNA: TGTGCCAGCAGTGAGGACTTGCGTGATGAAGCTTTCTTT. It translates to CASSEDLRDEAFF. The rearrangement uses TRBV6-1 and TRBJ1-1; D is unresolved. Germline assignment: CDR1 MNHNS and CDR2 SASEGT. Trimming pared 3 bases from V and 7 bases from J, leaving 12 bases between. This CDR3 contains 13 residues.

The chain has TRBV9 and TRBJ1-3; D might be TRBD1 (5 bases). The germline V gene has CDR1 SGDLS and CDR2 YYNGEE. V was cut by 2 bases and J by 0 bases, with 9 bases left in between. The CDR3 is 15 residues long. This chain's CDR3 is CASSVTGTSGNTIYF. CDR3 coding DNA: TGTGCCAGCAGCGTCACAGGAACCTCTGGAAACACCATATATTTT.

The CDR3 bases are TGTGCCAGCACCAAGACTAGCGGGAGCTTGACTGAGCAGTTCTTC. This encodes CASTKTSGSLTEQFF. The chain joins TRBV6-1 to TRBJ2-1, with 12 bases aligning to TRBD2. The trim removed 7 bases at V and 9 bases at J, leaving 10 bases unmatched. Germline-derived CDR1 and CDR2 are MNHNS and SASEGT. There are 15 residues in the CDR3.

The V and J genes are TRBV5-6 and TRBJ2-1; TRBD2 aligns across 10 bases. V trimming: 2 bases; J trimming: 9 bases; junction bases outside the gene matches: 11. This CDR3 region has 16 residues. CDR1 is SGHDT, CDR2 YYEEEE, per germline. The CDR3 DNA follows: TGTGCCAGCAGCTTAATCCTAGCGGGAGCCCCGGGTGAGCAGTTCTTC. This gives the protein CASSLILAGAPGEQFF.

The chain uses TRBV2 and TRBJ2-1, with a weak D call TRBD2 (10 bases). CDR3 length equals 18 residues. The germline V gene has CDR1 SNHLY and CDR2 FYNNEI. V lost 2 bases and J lost 5, with 22 bases in between. The CDR3: CASSELNRGLAGDNEQFF. CDR3 nucleotide sequence: TGTGCCAGCAGTGAACTCAACAGGGGGCTAGCGGGAGACAATGAGCAGTTCTTC.

The V and J genes are TRBV28 and TRBJ1-3, with D unresolved. The ends were cut back, 6 bases at V and 3 bases at J, with 12 bases in the middle. The V gene's germline CDR1 is MDHEN and CDR2 SYDVKM. The CDR3 is 14 residues long. CDR3 sequence reads: CASSSGIDGNTIYF. The DNA for the CDR3 is TGTGCCAGCAGCTCCGGGATAGATGGAAACACCATATATTTT.

The rearrangement uses TRBV5-8 and TRBJ1-5; no reliable D call. Germline values: CDR1 SGHTS, CDR2 YDEGEE. The CDR3 spans 13 residues. The germline V and J ends were trimmed by 4 bases and 7 bases, with 12 bases remaining between them. As DNA, the CDR3 is TGTGCCAGCAGCGGCGGGTTGAGACAGCCCCAGCATTTT. Its protein product is CASSGGLRQPQHF. The full variable domain, with the rest looked up from reference TRBV5-8 and TRBJ1-5, is EAGVTQSPTHLIKTRGQQATLRCSPISGHTSVYWYQQALGLGLQFLLWYDEGEERNRGNFPPRFSGRQFPNYSSELNVNALELEDSALYLCASSGGLRQPQHFGDGTRLSIL.

The chain couples TRBV7-2 to TRBJ1-3; TRBD1 aligns across 9 bases. From germline, CDR1 is SGHTA and CDR2 FQGNSA. Trimming took 3 bases from V and 2 from J; bases not matched to a gene: 8. There are 17 residues in the CDR3. In DNA, the CDR3 is TGTGCCAGCAGCTTGGTTGGGACAGGGTATGCTGGAAACACCATATATTTT. As protein: CASSLVGTGYAGNTIYF.

The chain links TRBV5-1 to TRBJ2-5, with 8 bases lining up with TRBD2. The CDR3 runs 14 residues. Trimming took 6 bases from V and 2 from J; bases not matched to a gene: 6. Germline V gives CDR1 SGHRS, CDR2 YFSETQ. CDR3 DNA: TGCGCCAGCACCCTTACTAGCGGACAAGAGACCCAGTACTTC. It encodes CASTLTSGQETQYF.